The 18 T cell receptor beta chains listed next were all sequenced from one sample in a study of cytomegalovirus exposure and HLA in healthy donors (dated by TCRdb to the late 2010s). Libraries were built with the immunoSEQ multiplex PCR assay. The multiplex PCR relied on a mix of 60 forward primers for TCR Vbeta segments and 13 reverse primers for TCR Jbeta segments. The source is immuneACCESS, and TCRdb retained only in-frame sequences with V and J called. Part of the clones is not carried over; for the studies checked, unresolved V genes explain less than half of this, and the remainder is unexplained. The sample's records list 45,000 to 60,000 clones. The top ten clones comprise less than 2.5% of the sample. The sequencing input was PBMCs. These receptors all stem from a female donor in good health and CMV-seronegative.

V usage is TRBV6-6 and J usage is TRBJ1-5, with 8 bases lining up with TRBD1. The germline V gene encodes CDR1 MNHNY and CDR2 SVGAGI (reference sequence). The CDR3 is 14 amino acids. With 2 bases clipped from V and 7 bases from J, the junction kept 4 bases outside the gene matches. CDR3 loop: CASSYPGQEQPQHF. The CDR3 DNA reads TGTGCCAGCAGTTACCCGGGACAGGAACAGCCCCAGCATTTT.

This chain connects TRBV6-5 to TRBJ2-7, with 8 bases fitting TRBD1. In germline, CDR1 is MNHEY, CDR2 SVGAGI. CDR3 length: 12 residues. V shed 7 bases, J shed 7 bases, and the junction held 6 bases outside the gene matches. CDR3 region: CASKGQGGEQYF. The CDR3 DNA sequence: TGTGCCAGCAAAGGACAGGGCGGGGAGCAGTACTTC.

V is TRBV7-9 and J is TRBJ2-1; D is possibly TRBD2 (5 bases). V was clipped by 4 bases and J by 7 bases, with 23 bases between them. The CDR3 loop spans 17 amino acids. Germline CDR1 is SEHNR and CDR2 is FQNEAQ (reference sequence). In nucleotides, the CDR3 is TGTGCCAGCAGCTCGATAAGGTCGGGGTTGCAAAGGAATGAGCAGTTCTTC. This gives the protein CASSSIRSGLQRNEQFF.

The rearrangement uses TRBV4-3 and TRBJ2-3; 7 bases line up with TRBD2. J was trimmed by 5 bases and V by 1 base; bases with no gene match: 9. The V gene's germline CDR1 is LGHNA and CDR2 YSLEER. The CDR3 loop spans 16 amino acids. In DNA form, the CDR3 reads TGCGCCAGCAGCCAAGCAGCGGGATTGGGGCAAGATACGCAGTATTTT. This translates into CASSQAAGLGQDTQYF.

This chain links TRBV5-1 with TRBJ2-5; a weak D match, TRBD2 (6 bases). CDR1 is SGHRS, CDR2 YFSETQ, per germline. The CDR3 extends over 14 amino acids. Between the trimmed V and J ends, which lost 3 bases and 0 bases, there was a span of 9 bases. CDR3 in DNA: TGCGCCAGCAGCTCGGGACTGTACCAAGAGACCCAGTACTTC. This gives the protein CASSSGLYQETQYF.

The rearrangement links TRBV18 to TRBJ1-5, with D maybe TRBD1 (5 bases). The CDR3 contains 14 residues. V was trimmed by 6 bases and J by 6 bases, leaving 15 bases between them. CDR1 and CDR2 from the germline V gene are KGHSH and LQKENI. CDR3 DNA sequence: TGTGCCAGCTCTAGGGACGCCGGGGGTCAGCCCCAGCATTTT. Translation: CASSRDAGGQPQHF.

This chain joins TRBV5-1 and TRBJ2-5, with 7 nucleotides matching TRBD2. The CDR3 contains 14 residues. Germline assignment: CDR1 SGHRS and CDR2 YFSETQ. The trim removed 2 bases at V and 0 bases at J, leaving 1 base unmatched. CDR3 residues: CASSFLADQETQYF. The CDR3 DNA sequence: TGCGCCAGCAGCTTTCTAGCGGACCAAGAGACCCAGTACTTC.

Written as DNA, the CDR3 is TGTGCCAGCAGTGTGGGGACAGGGGACCCCTACGAGCAGTACTTC. It yields the protein CASSVGTGDPYEQYF. The chain joins TRBV6-6 to TRBJ2-7; 10 nucleotides agree with TRBD1. The CDR3 is 15 amino acids. CDR1 is MNHNY, CDR2 SVGAGI, per germline (reference sequence). The trim removed 5 bases at V and 2 bases at J, leaving 6 bases unmatched.

The chain has TRBV18 and TRBJ2-5, with D possibly TRBD2 on 5 matching bases. V lost 2 bases to trimming and J lost 5 bases, with 6 bases between them. The CDR3 is 12 amino acids. Germline values: CDR1 KGHSH, CDR2 LQKENI. CDR3 region: CASSPGSETQYF. CDR3 DNA: TGTGCCAGCTCACCAGGGAGTGAGACCCAGTACTTC. The entire variable domain, with the rest obtained from reference TRBV18 and TRBJ2-5, is as follows: NAGVMQNPRHLVRRRGQEARLRCSPMKGHSHVYWYRQLPEEGLKFMVYLQKENIIDESGMPKERFSAEFPKEGPSILRIQQVVRGDSAAYFCASSPGSETQYFGPGTRLLVL.

The chain couples TRBV6-5 to TRBJ1-3; D uncertain. Between the trimmed V and J ends, which lost 6 bases and 3 bases, there was a span of 12 bases. The CDR3 runs to 14 residues. Germline V gene sequence: CDR1 MNHEY, CDR2 SVGAGI. The CDR3 is CASSLSSFGNTIYF. The DNA of the CDR3 is TGTGCCAGCAGCCTTTCCAGTTTTGGAAACACCATATATTTT.

The chain uses TRBV7-2 and TRBJ2-1, with 7 bases lining up with TRBD2. Germline trimming cut 2 bases from V and 13 bases from J; bases unmatched to any gene: 5. Germline V gene lookup returns CDR1 SGHTA and CDR2 FQGNSA. The CDR3 runs to 12 residues. CDR3 nucleotide sequence: TGTGCCAGCAGCTTACAGGGAGGGGCACAGTTCTTC. Amino acids: CASSLQGGAQFF.

This chain links TRBV27 with TRBJ1-1; D remains ambiguous. The CDR3 sequence is 14 residues long. Germline V gives CDR1 MNHEY, CDR2 SMNVEV (reference sequence). V was cut by 6 bases and J by 0 bases, with 11 bases left in between. Here the CDR3 reads CASSSVQMNTEAFF. The CDR3 DNA reads TGTGCCAGCAGCTCGGTACAGATGAACACTGAAGCTTTCTTT.

The chain carries TRBV6-5 and TRBJ2-5; 9 bases match TRBD1. V lost 6 bases, J lost 5 bases, and 4 bases stayed unmatched. CDR1 is MNHEY, CDR2 SVGAGI, per germline. This CDR3 is 13 amino acids long. The CDR3 sequence: CASRLQGAETQYF. CDR3 nucleotides: TGTGCCAGCAGGCTACAGGGGGCTGAGACCCAGTACTTC.

The chain has TRBV19 and TRBJ2-7; perhaps TRBD2 as D (5 bases). The CDR3 contains 14 residues. Germline assignment: CDR1 LNHDA and CDR2 SQIVND (reference sequence). V was trimmed by 6 bases and J by 2 bases, leaving 14 bases between them. The CDR3 region has the DNA TGTGCCAGTAGCCACACCGGGGTCGCCTACGAGCAGTACTTC. Encoded protein: CASSHTGVAYEQYF.

This rearrangement joins TRBV28 to TRBJ2-5, with 13 bases identical to TRBD2. There are 15 residues in the CDR3. J was trimmed by 5 bases and V by 7 bases; bases with no gene match: 7. The germline V gene encodes CDR1 MDHEN and CDR2 SYDVKM. The CDR3: CASNKLAGGRETQYF. The CDR3 region has the DNA TGTGCCAGCAATAAACTAGCGGGGGGGCGGGAGACCCAGTACTTC.

The chain links TRBV11-2 to TRBJ1-1; no definite D call. The CDR3 totals 16 residues. Germline-derived CDR1 and CDR2 are SGHAT and FQNNGV. V lost 5 bases and J lost 4, with 20 bases in between. The CDR3 DNA is TGTGCCAGCAGCCGCCAGTTGATCCAAGGGAGCACTGAAGCTTTCTTT. Its protein is CASSRQLIQGSTEAFF.

The rearrangement uses TRBV30 and TRBJ1-2; 7 bases map to TRBD1. CDR1 is GTSNPN and CDR2 is SVGIG in the germline V gene (reference sequence). V gave up 4 bases and J gave up 8 bases; unmatched junction bases: 7. CDR3 length: 12 residues. The CDR3 DNA reads TGTGCCTGGAAGGCAGGGACAGAGGGCTACACCTTC. It is translated as CAWKAGTEGYTF.

This sequence joins TRBV19 and TRBJ2-7; 10 bases are a match to TRBD2. The trim removed 3 bases at V and 6 bases at J, leaving 5 bases unmatched. CDR1 and CDR2 (germline): LNHDA, SQIVND (reference sequence). CDR3 length: 14 amino acids. This CDR3 reads CASSISGGRSEQYF. CDR3 in DNA: TGTGCCAGTAGTATTAGCGGGGGGAGGTCCGAGCAGTACTTC.